This TCR beta chain was obtained from a study of T cells after posttransplantation cyclophosphamide. CDR1 and CDR2 from the germline V gene are SGHNT and YENEEA. The CDR3 is 14 amino acids. Study-level points and caveats: Later blood repertoires were often dominated by clones from the donor CD8+ memory compartment. Recipient CMV seropositivity and CMV reactivation strongly tracked TRB clonality. Tissue-infiltrating T cells from skin or gut overlapped little with blood T cells.

This clone has a handful of counts. Its antigen remains unknown. Clones were sequenced by immunoSEQ multiplex PCR, and TCRdb holds only the in-frame ones, with some missing. The sample presents fewer than 2,000 clones, none singletons. Busulfan-fludarabine conditioning, marrow transplant, and cyclophosphamide on days +3 and +4 were administered. This TCR was sampled from a female patient over 55 who received an allogeneic stem cell transplant from a related donor and was CMV-positive. Some of the T cells may derive from the graft donor. V gene TRBV11-3 combines with J gene TRBJ2-5; TRBD2 matches 7 bases. The J call may be mistaken, given a closer DNA end match to TRBJ2-7. Source: PBMCs, taken around 35 days after allogeneic stem cell transplant with posttransplant cyclophosphamide. The CDR3 DNA sequence: TGTGCCAGCAGCTTTGGCGGGAGAAGGTACGAGCAGTACTTC. This codes for CASSFGGRRYEQYF.